This T cell receptor beta chain was sequenced in a study of identical twins. Germline V gene lookup returns CDR1 DFQATT and CDR2 SNEGSKA (reference sequence). V was pared by 4 bases and J by 3 bases, with 16 bases between. The CDR3 is 15 amino acids. Template switching (which added a universal primer site) was used, and cDNA carried unique molecular identifiers. MiXCR, applied by TCRdb to the 5' RACE reads, yields one record per CDR3 protein. In the table there are about 520,000 distinct CDR3 sequences, roughly 21% of which are singletons. This same sample was also taken into another study, of T cells expressing NK-cell markers.

The sequence was collected from a young woman in good health. The chain links TRBV20-1 to TRBJ2-4; D may correspond to TRBD1 or TRBD2 (5 bases each). Sequenced: CD4+ T cells sorted from blood. DNA for the CDR3: TGCAGTGCTATTTCTACAGCGAGGGGCAAAAACATTCAGTACTTC. Residues: CSAISTARGKNIQYF.